These T cell receptor beta chains were read from a single sample in a study of shared clonotypes between healthy human individuals. Using immunoSEQ multiplex PCR, the repertoire was profiled, and TCRdb retains in-frame clones only, with some absent. The sample yields some 470,000 clones, about 79% seen once. The material sequenced was PBMCs. The receptors derive from a woman aged 40 to 50 in good health. Some clones in this sample may be carry-over from other donors' samples. CDR3s include the opening cysteine and the closing phenylalanine or tryptophan. The D gene is left open where the match is weak. Size values are once, few and many counts, or a class for expanded clones, and some rows have none.

.	TRBD2	16	TRBV7-2	TRBJ2-2	CASSRSTSGDTGELFF	TGTGCCAGCAGCCGTTCGACTAGCGGGGACACCGGGGAGCTGTTTTTT
.	.	13	TRBV30	TRBJ1-3	CAWSVSVGNTIYF	TGTGCCTGGAGTGTGTCAGTCGGAAACACCATATATTTT
.	TRBD1	14	TRBV2	TRBJ1-5	CATSDRVGNQPQHF	TGTGCCACCTCAGACAGGGTAGGCAATCAGCCCCAGCATTTT
.	.	14	TRBV28	TRBJ2-2	CAAGGPPPTGELFF	TGTGCCGCCGGTGGTCCTCCACCAACCGGGGAGCTGTTTTTT
.	TRBD2	16	TRBV2	TRBJ2-1	CASSEGGGGPYNEQFF	TGTGCCAGCAGTGAAGGGGGGGGAGGGCCCTACAATGAGCAGTTCTTC
.	.	14	TRBV27	TRBJ2-1	CASRKGTNYNEQFF	TGTGCCAGCAGGAAGGGGACGAACTACAATGAGCAGTTCTTC
.	.	17	TRBV28	TRBJ2-3	CASSTTRQGGDTDTQYF	TGTGCCAGCAGCACAACGCGACAGGGAGGGGACACAGATACGCAGTATTTT
.	TRBD1	15	TRBV5-5	TRBJ2-2	CASSRGQGSTGELFF	TGTGCCAGCAGCCGTGGACAGGGTAGTACCGGGGAGCTGTTTTTT
.	.	14	TRBV6-1	TRBJ1-5	CASMGEAPSEPQHF	TGTGCCAGCATGGGGGAGGCCCCTTCGGAGCCCCAGCATTTT
.	TRBD2	15	TRBV4-2	TRBJ2-1	CASSSLTSGHNEQFF	TGTGCCAGCAGTAGCCTCACTAGCGGACACAATGAGCAGTTCTTC
.	.	17	TRBV27	TRBJ1-1	CASSLNRASARGTEAFF	TGTGCCAGCAGTCTTAACAGGGCGTCGGCTCGGGGCACTGAAGCTTTCTTT
.	.	13	TRBV11-2	TRBJ2-7	CASSLDGTYEQYF	TGTGCCAGCAGCTTAGACGGAACCTACGAGCAGTACTTC
many	.	14	TRBV4-2	TRBJ1-2	CASSHGGQYYGYTF	TGTGCCAGCAGCCACGGTGGGCAGTACTATGGCTACACCTTC
few	TRBD1	15	TRBV4-2	TRBJ1-1	CASSLPGQGVTEAFF	TGTGCCAGCAGCCTGCCAGGACAGGGTGTCACTGAAGCTTTCTTT
.	.	13	TRBV6-6	TRBJ2-7	CASSYRGIGEQYF	TGTGCCAGCAGTTACAGGGGCATTGGCGAGCAGTACTTC
few	.	14	TRBV6-5	TRBJ1-2	CASSALEANYGYTF	TGTGCCAGCAGTGCCCTTGAAGCTAACTATGGCTACACCTTC
.	TRBD1	17	TRBV5-4	TRBJ2-7	CASSLGGGQGALNEQYF	TGTGCCAGCAGCTTGGGCGGGGGACAGGGGGCTTTGAACGAGCAGTACTTC
.	TRBD2	14	TRBV5-1	TRBJ2-5	CASSGGTSRETQYF	TGCGCCAGCAGCGGGGGGACTAGCCGAGAGACCCAGTACTTC
.	TRBD2	11	TRBV10-3	TRBJ2-1	CAIGGGNEQFF	TGTGCCATCGGGGGGGGCAATGAGCAGTTCTTC
few	.	15	TRBV7-2	TRBJ2-7	CASSSLATRSYEQYF	TGTGCCAGCAGCTCCTTAGCGACCCGCTCCTACGAGCAGTACTTC
.	TRBD2	16	TRBV5-6	TRBJ2-5	CASSPLRAGGRETQYF	TGTGCCAGCAGCCCCCTGAGAGCGGGAGGACGCGAGACCCAGTACTTC
.	TRBD2	13	TRBV15	TRBJ2-7	CATRTSGNYEQYF	TGTGCCACCAGAACTAGCGGGAACTACGAGCAGTACTTC
once	TRBD1	15	TRBV6-6	TRBJ1-5	CASSPGQILKQPQHF	TGTGCCAGCAGTCCGGGACAGATCTTGAAGCAGCCCCAGCATTTT
few	.	11	TRBV29-1	TRBJ1-1	CSVVAFSEAFF	TGCAGCGTTGTGGCGTTCAGTGAAGCTTTCTTT
.	.	13	TRBV10-3	TRBJ2-1	CAINDREGNEQFF	TGTGCCATCAACGACAGGGAGGGCAATGAGCAGTTCTTC
.	.	13	TRBV18	TRBJ2-1	CASSRLSSNEQFF	TGTGCCAGCTCGAGGCTGTCCTCCAATGAGCAGTTCTTC
few	.	13	TRBV2	TRBJ2-6	CASSESALGSLGF	TGTGCCAGCAGTGAATCAGCCCTCGGGTCCCTGGGCTTC